The clone carrying this TCR beta chain has just one count. In the study's own analysis: Filtering was not the same, since immunoSEQ gave junction-only sequences without quality scores. The protocol was immunoSEQ multiplex PCR, while the TCRdb copy is restricted to in-frame clones and leaves out a portion. Clone size and the V and J calls come from that table; the DNA yielded D and trimming. In the table there are a few million clones, approximately 96% of which are singletons. The CDR3 extends over 12 amino acids. Germline V gene lookup returns CDR1 SGHVS and CDR2 FNYEAQ. V was shortened by 5 bases and J by 8 bases, with 7 bases between the two germline ends. This sample is part of a study of shared clonotypes between healthy human individuals. About the study: Per donor, three plates held CD4 naive cells, three held CD4 memory, two held CD8 naive and one held CD8 memory.

Input material: naive CD4+ T cells sorted from blood. Subset indicated: CD45RA+ positively selected. The receptor's source is a man aged 18-30 years in good health. The chain couples TRBV7-6 to TRBJ1-6; unclear D gene. The CDR3: CASSPQDSPLHF. The CDR3 DNA reads as TGTGCCAGCAGCCCCCAAGATTCACCCCTCCACTTT.